Below, one T cell receptor beta chain is given with its context. Its target antigen remains unknown. One base away there is no much larger clone; base qualities are not given. Any patient with an uncontrolled infection, another autoimmune disease, pregnancy or lactation was excluded. Clinical symptoms, serum thyroxine and TRAb, thyroid ultrasound, and orbital computed tomography formed the basis for the diagnoses. Trizol reagent was used to extract total RNA, and RNA quality was then checked on an Agilent 2100 Bioanalyzer. This specimen belongs to a study of T cells in Graves' hyperthyroidism and ophthalmopathy (dated by TCRdb to the late 2010s). As for the study more broadly: To identify distinguishing TCR V-J signatures, a discovery cohort of 100 patients was used, comprising 40 to 45 with Graves' ophthalmopathy and approximately 57 with stable Graves' hyperthyroidism. The paper describes TCR Vbeta CDR3 sequencing of 120 to 150 peripheral blood samples, made up of around 41 ophthalmopathy patients, some 76 hyperthyroidism patients and around 17 progressor patients. After sampling, hyperthyroidism patients received methimazole starting at 30 mg daily, and ophthalmopathy patients received high-dose intravenous methylprednisolone. The 75 to 100 discovery patients were randomly split 7:3 into training and test sets. Prospective prediction of ophthalmopathy was tested in an independent validation cohort of under 20 hyperthyroidism patients and around 16 patients who later progressed to ophthalmopathy. In six Graves' hyperthyroidism patients, the study also compared T-cell repertoires from thyroid tissue with T-cell repertoires from blood. Points the paper makes about the study in general: No statistical method was used to fix the sample size in advance, and group allocation was not hidden from the investigators. A model built on a 13 V-J signature distinguished ophthalmopathy from stable hyperthyroidism, reaching about 89% sensitivity and about 81% specificity in cross-validation and 80%/75% in testing. In validation, the model predicted progression to ophthalmopathy a median of roughly 6.1 months before onset, with about 71% sensitivity and about 72% specificity. Most expanded thyroid clonotypes (frequency above 0.001) were also detected in blood, suggesting blood repertoires may reflect thyroid immune responses.

V is pared back by 5 bases and J by 3 bases, with 10 bases lying between the germline termini. There are 13 amino acids in the CDR3, from cysteine to phenylalanine inclusive. Only CDR3 DNA is held: 39 bases, read in frame from base 1. CDR1 SNHLY and CDR2 FYNNEI were looked up in the germline V gene. Amplification of TCR beta CDR3 regions was carried out from RNA transcripts. The first round of RT-PCR for the TCR CDR3 was performed with the HTBI primer set and the Qiagen OneStep RT-PCR kit. A second multiplex PCR round built the libraries, followed by size selection and purification. Paired-end sequencing of the libraries was performed with 100 bp reads on an Illumina HiSeq2000. For the original study's pipeline: SOAPnuke was used to process the raw data, with reads discarded if the reads contained adapters or uncalled bases, had a mean Phred below 15, or lacked an exact constant-primer or identifier match. High-quality paired reads were merged using COPE v1.2.5, and each unique nucleotide sequence was defined as a clonotype. MiTCR v1.1 was used to align clonotypes to the IMGT TRBV, TRBD and TRBJ reference segments. Analysis was restricted to V-J combinations with a frequency above 0.0001, which covered 98% to 99.2% of repertoires. The TCS score was defined as F50 (clonal expansion) divided by E x V (chaos), with BLOSUM62-based TCRdist calculated between CDR3 peptides within each V-J. Welch's t-statistics and random forest reduced some 510 V-J features to some 14, which were used in a naive Bayes classifier (R e1071). The similarity between thyroid and blood repertoires was quantified using the Morisita-Horn index. TCRdb's own reprocessing of the public reads used fastp at Q25 and MiXCR and kept productive beta chains. Every CDR3 protein is listed once, alongside the most common genes and DNA of its rows. TCRdb, rather than the study authors, made the V and J calls. The sample table holds 660,000 or so distinct CDR3 sequences, of which 45% were seen once. About 7.7% of the sample comes from the top ten.

The sequenced sample was peripheral blood or thyroid tissue (not recorded which). The receptor comes from an adult man with Graves' disease, either hyperthyroidism or ophthalmopathy (not recorded which). The sequence links TRBV2 to TRBJ1-1; TRBD1 could be the D gene, as 5 bases match. The CDR3 protein: CASSWSGDTEAFF. The nucleotide sequence reads as follows: TGTGCCAGCAGTTGGTCGGGGGACACTGAAGCTTTCTTT.